The rows below give T cell receptor beta chains drawn from one sample of a study of cytomegalovirus exposure and HLA in healthy donors. Profiled with immunoSEQ multiplex PCR; TCRdb holds only in-frame clones, not every one. Of more than 80,000 clones in the sample, over 75% were seen once. Sequenced: PBMCs. The receptors here all came from a man aged 55 to 70 in good health and CMV-seronegative. CDR3s include the opening cysteine and the closing phenylalanine or tryptophan. A D gene is named only where the DNA matches it firmly. Only part of the rows carry a size: once, few, many, or a class if the clone is expanded.

cdr3_aa cdr3_nt d_call j_call v_call clone_size
CASSQDILGEPYEQYF TGCGCCAGCAGCCAAGATATATTAGGGGAACCCTACGAGCAGTACTTC . TRBJ2-7 TRBV4-3 few
CASSLLGGQAGNTIYF TGTGCCAGCAGCTTGTTGGGCGGACAGGCTGGAAACACCATATATTTT TRBD1 TRBJ1-3 TRBV5-4 .
CASSPSPRPTSGANVLTF TGTGCCAGTAGTCCCTCCCCCAGGCCCACCTCTGGGGCCAACGTCCTGACTTTC . TRBJ2-6 TRBV19 .
CASRQGLAGTSSYNEQFF TGTGCCAGCAGGCAAGGACTAGCGGGAACTAGCTCCTACAATGAGCAGTTCTTC TRBD2 TRBJ2-1 TRBV7-2 .
CASTPGPSNQPQHF TGTGCCAGCACCCCAGGTCCCTCCAATCAGCCCCAGCATTTT . TRBJ1-5 TRBV2 .
CASSRTGYYEQYF TGTGCCAGCAGCCGAACAGGATACTACGAGCAGTACTTC . TRBJ2-7 TRBV7-2 few
CASFPMDGLWDGNQPQHF TGTGCCAGCTTCCCCATGGACGGACTCTGGGATGGCAATCAGCCCCAGCATTTT . TRBJ1-5 TRBV28 .
CASSLVILARPGTGELFF TGCGCCAGCAGCTTGGTTATACTAGCGAGACCAGGCACCGGGGAGCTGTTTTTT TRBD2 TRBJ2-2 TRBV5-1 few
CASKRGRDYEQYF TGCGCCAGCAAGCGGGGCAGGGACTACGAGCAGTACTTC TRBD2 TRBJ2-7 TRBV10-2 .
CASSELVAGGLADTQYF TGTGCCAGCAGTGAATTGGTAGCGGGGGGGCTCGCAGATACGCAGTATTTT TRBD2 TRBJ2-3 TRBV6-1 .
CAWNLGQANYGYTF TGTGCCTGGAACTTAGGACAGGCAAACTATGGCTACACCTTC TRBD1 TRBJ1-2 TRBV30 .
CASSLRTSGGATDTQYF TGTGCCAGCTCACTTCGGACTAGCGGGGGGGCCACAGATACGCAGTATTTT TRBD2 TRBJ2-3 TRBV18 .
CAISESGTGRGGYTF TGTGCCATCAGTGAGTCCGGGACAGGGCGAGGTGGCTACACCTTC TRBD1 TRBJ1-2 TRBV10-3 .
CASSQETGYRDYEQYF TGCGCCAGCAGCCAAGAGACAGGGTACCGGGACTACGAGCAGTACTTC TRBD1 TRBJ2-7 TRBV4-3 .
CASSYTGQGFSNQPQHF TGTGCCAGCAGTTACACGGGACAGGGATTTTCCAATCAGCCCCAGCATTTT TRBD1 TRBJ1-5 TRBV5-5 .
CASSGSTGDTGELFF TGTGCCAGCAGTGGATCGACAGGGGACACCGGGGAGCTGTTTTTT TRBD1 TRBJ2-2 TRBV25-1 .
CASSQESREMNTEAFF TGCGCCAGCAGCCAAGAGAGCAGGGAAATGAACACTGAAGCTTTCTTT . TRBJ1-1 TRBV4-3 .
CASTERQDSLEAFF TGTGCCAGTACCGAAAGACAGGACAGCCTTGAAGCTTTCTTT . TRBJ1-1 TRBV19 once
CASSQDGLAEGNEQFF TGCGCCAGCAGCCAAGATGGGCTAGCCGAAGGGAATGAGCAGTTCTTC . TRBJ2-1 TRBV4-3 few
CASSFVGEYYGYTF TGTGCCAGCAGCTTCGTAGGAGAATACTATGGCTACACCTTC . TRBJ1-2 TRBV7-9 few
CASSVDRGDRTQYF TGTGCCAGCAGCGTAGACAGGGGGGATCGTACGCAGTATTTT TRBD1 TRBJ2-3 TRBV9 .
CASSPGQGGQPQHF TGTGCCAGCAGCCCGGGACAGGGTGGTCAGCCCCAGCATTTT TRBD1 TRBJ1-5 TRBV6-5 .
CASSFGDRAYQPQHF TGTGCCAGCAGTTTTGGGGACAGGGCGTACCAGCCCCAGCATTTT TRBD1 TRBJ1-5 TRBV28 .
CASSIPRAGANVLTF TGTGCCAGTAGTATCCCGCGGGCTGGGGCCAACGTCCTGACTTTC . TRBJ2-6 TRBV19 .
CASVWGGGADTQYF TGTGCCAGCGTATGGGGGGGAGGAGCAGATACGCAGTATTTT TRBD2 TRBJ2-3 TRBV6-1 .
CASSQDIQPQHF TGTGCCAGCAGTCAGGACATTCAGCCCCAGCATTTT . TRBJ1-5 TRBV28 .